This T cell receptor (beta chain) comes out of a study of blood T cell repertoires in COVID-19. Study-level information: Samples representing acute and convalescent COVID-19 were sourced from the United States, Italy and Spain. T cells, B-cell-depleted T cells, or PBMCs supplied cDNA or gDNA.

This CDR3 has 12 residues. Trimming pared 6 bases from V and 7 bases from J, leaving 12 bases between. Germline assignment: CDR1 MDHEN and CDR2 SYDVKM. In the original processing: Reference gene primer amplification gave estimated nucleated cell counts. Clones were read by immunoSEQ multiplex PCR, and TCRdb kept only the in-frame ones, dropping some. Clone size and the V and J calls come from that table; the DNA yielded D and trimming. The sample carries approximately 260,000 clones, around 82% recorded once. The chain couples TRBV28 to TRBJ1-1; D uncertain. The sequenced sample consisted of peripheral blood. The receptor comes from a woman over 75 with active or convalescent COVID-19. The CDR3 coding sequence is TGTGCCAGCAGGCCAGAGGAAGGTGAAGCTTTCTTT. It encodes CASRPEEGEAFF. The whole variable domain, filled in from reference TRBV28 and TRBJ1-1, reads DVKVTQSSRYLVKRTGEKVFLECVQDMDHENMFWYRQDPGLGLRLIYFSYDVKMKEKGDIPEGYSVSREKKERFSLILESASTNQTSMYLCASRPEEGEAFFGQGTRLTVV.